The present T cell receptor (beta chain) was sequenced within a study of shared clonotypes between healthy human individuals. As handled by the study authors: There were no quality scores in the junction-only immunoSEQ sequences, so filtering differed. Here immunoSEQ multiplex PCR was the method, and the copy in TCRdb shows in-frame clones only, minus some. Clone size and the V and J calls come from that table; the DNA yielded D and trimming. The sample lists about 660,000 clones, around two thirds seen once, with 1.5% to 2% in the top ten. Comment on this clone: Antigen unknown.

The CDR3 sequence is 10 residues long. Germline-derived CDR1 and CDR2 are DFQATT and SNEGSKA (reference sequence). V shed 3 bases and J shed 11 bases, with 10 bases lying between them. Study-wide results and limits: Although depth was large, rarefaction showed that sequencing of the sorted subsets was incomplete.

Sequencing was done on a sample of memory CD4+ T cells sorted from blood. The sample's subset: CD45RA-negative fraction. The sequence derives from a woman in her 30s in good health. V and J are TRBV20-1 and TRBJ2-5, with D maybe TRBD2 (6 bases). In nucleotides, the CDR3 is TGCAGTGCTAGTTCGGGGAGGCAGTACTTC. This translates into CSASSGRQYF.